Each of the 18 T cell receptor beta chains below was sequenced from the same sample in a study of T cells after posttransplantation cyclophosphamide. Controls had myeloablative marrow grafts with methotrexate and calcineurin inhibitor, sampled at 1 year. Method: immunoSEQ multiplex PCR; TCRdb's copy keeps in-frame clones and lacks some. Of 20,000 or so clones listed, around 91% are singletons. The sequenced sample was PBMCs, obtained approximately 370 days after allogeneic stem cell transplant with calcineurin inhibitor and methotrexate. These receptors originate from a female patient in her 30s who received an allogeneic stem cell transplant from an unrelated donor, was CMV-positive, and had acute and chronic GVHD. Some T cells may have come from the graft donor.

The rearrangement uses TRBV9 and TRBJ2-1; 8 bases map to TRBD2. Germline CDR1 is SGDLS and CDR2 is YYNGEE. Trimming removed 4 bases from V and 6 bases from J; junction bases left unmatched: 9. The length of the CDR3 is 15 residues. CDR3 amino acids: CASSLRAGGPNEQFF. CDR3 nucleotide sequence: TGTGCCAGCAGCCTCCGGGCGGGAGGACCCAATGAGCAGTTCTTC.

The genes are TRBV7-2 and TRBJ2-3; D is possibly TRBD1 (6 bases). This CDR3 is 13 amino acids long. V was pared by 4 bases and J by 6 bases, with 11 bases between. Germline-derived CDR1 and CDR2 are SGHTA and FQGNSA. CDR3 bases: TGTGCCAGCAGCTCCCGTGGGGGCGATACGCAGTATTTT. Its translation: CASSSRGGDTQYF.

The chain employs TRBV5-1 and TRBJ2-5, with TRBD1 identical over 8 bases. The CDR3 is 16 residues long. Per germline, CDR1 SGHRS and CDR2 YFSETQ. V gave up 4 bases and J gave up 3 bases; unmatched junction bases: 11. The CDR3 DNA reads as TGCGCCAGCAGCGGATTTGGACAGGGACAAGAAGAGACCCAGTACTTC. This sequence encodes CASSGFGQGQEETQYF.

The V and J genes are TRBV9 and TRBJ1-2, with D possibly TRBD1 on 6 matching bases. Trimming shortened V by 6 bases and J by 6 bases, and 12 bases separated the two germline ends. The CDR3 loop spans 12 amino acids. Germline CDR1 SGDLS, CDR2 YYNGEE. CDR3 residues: CASTLDSNGYTF. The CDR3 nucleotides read TGTGCCAGCACCTTGGACAGTAATGGCTACACCTTC.

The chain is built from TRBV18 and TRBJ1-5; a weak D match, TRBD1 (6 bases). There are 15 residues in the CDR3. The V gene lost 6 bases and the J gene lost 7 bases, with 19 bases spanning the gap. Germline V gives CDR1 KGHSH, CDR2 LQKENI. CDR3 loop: CASSLSRGSGQPQHF. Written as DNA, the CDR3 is TGTGCCAGCTCTCTTAGCAGGGGCTCGGGCCAGCCCCAGCATTTT.

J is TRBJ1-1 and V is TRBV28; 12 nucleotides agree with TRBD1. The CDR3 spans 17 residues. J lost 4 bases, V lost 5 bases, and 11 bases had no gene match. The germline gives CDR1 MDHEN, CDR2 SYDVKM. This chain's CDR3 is CASSKIGTGGFFTEAFF. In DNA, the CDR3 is TGTGCCAGCAGTAAGATCGGGACAGGGGGCTTCTTCACTGAAGCTTTCTTT. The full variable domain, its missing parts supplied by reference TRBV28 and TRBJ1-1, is DVKVTQSSRYLVKRTGEKVFLECVQDMDHENMFWYRQDPGLGLRLIYFSYDVKMKEKGDIPEGYSVSREKKERFSLILESASTNQTSMYLCASSKIGTGGFFTEAFFGQGTRLTVV.

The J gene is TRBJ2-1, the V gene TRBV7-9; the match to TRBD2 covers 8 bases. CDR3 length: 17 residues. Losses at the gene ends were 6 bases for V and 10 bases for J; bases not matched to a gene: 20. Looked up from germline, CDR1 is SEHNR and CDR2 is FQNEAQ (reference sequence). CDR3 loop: CASSPAGLAGSPIEQFF. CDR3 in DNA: TGTGCCAGCAGTCCCGCCGGGCTAGCGGGCAGCCCTATAGAGCAGTTCTTC.

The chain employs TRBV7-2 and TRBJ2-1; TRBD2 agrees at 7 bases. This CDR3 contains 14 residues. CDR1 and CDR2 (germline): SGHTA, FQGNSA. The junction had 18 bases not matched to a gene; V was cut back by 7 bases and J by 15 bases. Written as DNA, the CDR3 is TGTGCCAGCACTTTATATGCTAGCGGCGGGTCGCCGTTCTTC. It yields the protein CASTLYASGGSPFF.

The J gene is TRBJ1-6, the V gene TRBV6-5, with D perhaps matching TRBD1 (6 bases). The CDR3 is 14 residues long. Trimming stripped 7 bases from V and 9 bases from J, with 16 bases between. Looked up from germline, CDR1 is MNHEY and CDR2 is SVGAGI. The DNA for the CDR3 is TGTGCCAGCACGGACAGTATCTGGGGTTCACCCCTCCACTTT. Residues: CASTDSIWGSPLHF.

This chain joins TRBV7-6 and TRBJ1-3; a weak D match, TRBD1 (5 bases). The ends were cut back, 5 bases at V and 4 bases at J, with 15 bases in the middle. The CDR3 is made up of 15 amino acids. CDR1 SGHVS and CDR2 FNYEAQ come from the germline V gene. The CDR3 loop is CASSKGTGGGNTIYF. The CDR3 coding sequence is TGTGCCAGCAGCAAAGGGACTGGTGGGGGAAACACCATATATTTT. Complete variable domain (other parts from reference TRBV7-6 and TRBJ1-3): GAGVSQSPRYKVTKRGQDVALRCDPISGHVSLYWYRQALGQGPEFLTYFNYEAQQDKSGLPNDRFSAERPEGSISTLTIQRTEQRDSAMYRCASSKGTGGGNTIYFGEGSWLTVV.

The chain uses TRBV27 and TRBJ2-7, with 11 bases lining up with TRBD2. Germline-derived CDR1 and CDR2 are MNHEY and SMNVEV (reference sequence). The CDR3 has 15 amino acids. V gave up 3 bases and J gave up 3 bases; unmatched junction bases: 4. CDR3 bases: TGTGCCAGCAGTTTTGGGACTAGCGGAGACTACGAGCAGTACTTC. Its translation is CASSFGTSGDYEQYF.

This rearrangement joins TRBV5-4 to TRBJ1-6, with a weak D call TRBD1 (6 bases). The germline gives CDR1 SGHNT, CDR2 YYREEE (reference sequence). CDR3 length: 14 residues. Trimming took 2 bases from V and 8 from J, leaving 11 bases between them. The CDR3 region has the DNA TGTGCCAGCAGCTTTGGACAGAGAGATTCACCCCTCCACTTT. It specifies CASSFGQRDSPLHF.

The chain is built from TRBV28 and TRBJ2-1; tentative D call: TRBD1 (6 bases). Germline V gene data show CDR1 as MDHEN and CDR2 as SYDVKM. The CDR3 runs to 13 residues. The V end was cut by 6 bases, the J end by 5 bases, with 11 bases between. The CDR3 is CASSWGPHNEQFF. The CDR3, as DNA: TGTGCCAGCAGCTGGGGGCCTCACAATGAGCAGTTCTTC.

The CDR3 DNA reads as TGTGCCTGGAGTTCCAGGGACAGGGTGAACACTGAAGCTTTCTTT. Translated: CAWSSRDRVNTEAFF. This sequence joins TRBV30 and TRBJ1-1, with 9 bases lining up with TRBD1. The ends lost 2 bases at V and 0 bases at J; junction bases unmatched: 4. Germline assignment: CDR1 GTSNPN and CDR2 SVGIG (reference sequence). The CDR3 extends over 15 amino acids.

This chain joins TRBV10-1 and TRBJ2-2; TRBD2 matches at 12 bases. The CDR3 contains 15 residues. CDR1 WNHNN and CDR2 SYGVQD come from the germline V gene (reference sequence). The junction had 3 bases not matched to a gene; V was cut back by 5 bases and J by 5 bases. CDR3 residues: CASSMTSGSTGELFF. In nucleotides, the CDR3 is TGCGCCAGCAGTATGACTAGCGGGAGTACCGGGGAGCTGTTTTTT.

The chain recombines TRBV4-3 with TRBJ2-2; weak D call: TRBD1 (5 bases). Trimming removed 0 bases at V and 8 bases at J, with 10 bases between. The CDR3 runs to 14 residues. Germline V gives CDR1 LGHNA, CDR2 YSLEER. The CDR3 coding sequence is TGCGCCAGCAGCCAAGATCACAGGAAAGGGGAGCTGTTTTTT. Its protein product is CASSQDHRKGELFF.

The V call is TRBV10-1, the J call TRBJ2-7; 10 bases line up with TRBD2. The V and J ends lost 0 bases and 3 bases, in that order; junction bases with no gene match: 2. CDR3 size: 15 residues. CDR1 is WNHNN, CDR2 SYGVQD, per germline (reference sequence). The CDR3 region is CASSESGLAIYEQYF. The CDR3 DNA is TGCGCCAGCAGTGAGTCGGGACTAGCGATCTACGAGCAGTACTTC.

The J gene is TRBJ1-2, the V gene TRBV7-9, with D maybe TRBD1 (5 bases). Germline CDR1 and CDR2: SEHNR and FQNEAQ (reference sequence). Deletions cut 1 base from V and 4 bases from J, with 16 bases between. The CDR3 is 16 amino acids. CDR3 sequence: CASSLGTVQGAYGYTF. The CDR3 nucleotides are TGTGCCAGCAGCTTAGGGACCGTCCAGGGCGCCTATGGCTACACCTTC.